The source of this TCR beta chain is a study of blood T cell repertoires in COVID-19. Only in-frame clones appear in the TCRdb table, and some are missing; sequencing was by immunoSEQ multiplex PCR. The table shows 97,000 or so clones, with 60% to 80% occurring only once. Trimming took off 7 bases at V and 4 bases at J, with 8 bases between the two ends. The CDR3 consists of 12 residues. Germline V lookup: CDR1 KGHDR, CDR2 SFDVKD. The sequenced sample consisted of peripheral blood. The receptor was isolated from a man between 60 and 75 years old with active or convalescent COVID-19. The rearrangement uses TRBV24-1 and TRBJ2-3; D is undetermined. CDR3 sequence (DNA): TGTGCCACCAGCCCCGGTTCAGATACGCAGTATTTT. It codes for CATSPGSDTQYF.